These 2 T cell receptor beta chains originate from one sample sequenced in a study of cytomegalovirus exposure and HLA in healthy donors. PCR employed 60 Vbeta and 13 Jbeta primers. Sequencing used immunoSEQ multiplex PCR; TCRdb keeps in-frame clones, though not all of them. There are about 160,000 clones in the sample, with 1% to 1.5% held by the top ten. Sequences were obtained from PBMCs. The receptors derive from a woman aged 55-70 years in good health and CMV-seronegative.

The gene calls are TRBV30 and TRBJ2-3; possibly TRBD1 for D (6 bases). Germline V gene lookup returns CDR1 GTSNPN and CDR2 SVGIG (reference sequence). The CDR3 contains 14 residues. The V end was cut by 0 bases, the J end by 5 bases, with 12 bases between. The CDR3 nucleotides read TGTGCCTGGAGTGTGCCAGGGGCCCTAGATACGCAGTATTTT. This encodes CAWSVPGALDTQYF.

The chain carries TRBV7-2 and TRBJ1-5, with TRBD1 matching over 7 bases. Germline values: CDR1 SGHTA, CDR2 FQGNSA. V lost 5 bases to trimming and J lost 6 bases; unmatched junction nucleotides: 4. The CDR3 runs to 13 residues. CDR3 sequence reads: CASSVTGLQPQHF. CDR3 bases: TGTGCCAGCAGCGTGACAGGGCTTCAGCCCCAGCATTTT. The full variable domain, with the rest looked up from reference TRBV7-2 and TRBJ1-5, is GAGVSQSPSNKVTEKGKDVELRCDPISGHTALYWYRQSLGQGLEFLIYFQGNSAPDKSGLPSDRFSAERTGGSVSTLTIQRTQQEDSAVYLCASSVTGLQPQHFGDGTRLSIL.